Below are 3 T cell receptor beta chains sequenced from a single sample in a study of blood T cell repertoires in COVID-19. Profiling relied on immunoSEQ multiplex PCR, and the TCRdb table lists in-frame clones only, not all of them. The data hold around 330,000 clones, with 85% observed a single time. The sample taken for sequencing was PBMCs or T cells enriched from blood (not recorded which). The source of these receptors is a woman under 40 who had been exposed to COVID-19.

The chain uses TRBV4-2 and TRBJ1-3, with 11 bases aligning to TRBD1. Germline V lookup: CDR1 LGHNA, CDR2 YNFKEQ. J lost 4 bases, V lost 4 bases, and 6 bases had no gene match. The CDR3 contains 16 residues. The CDR3 DNA is TGTGCCAGCAGCCTCGGACAGGGGGCTTCCGGAAACACCATATATTTT. Protein sequence: CASSLGQGASGNTIYF.

The chain has TRBV2 and TRBJ1-1; D ambiguous. Trimming shortened V by 7 bases and J by 6 bases, and 12 bases separated the two germline ends. The CDR3 length is 12 residues. CDR1 is SNHLY, CDR2 FYNNEI, per germline. CDR3 sequence (DNA): TGTGCCAGCACCGCCCTTACAGCTGAAGCTTTCTTT. Its translation: CASTALTAEAFF.

The chain couples TRBV5-1 to TRBJ2-7; D is ambiguous. V was trimmed by 1 base and J by 6 bases, leaving 14 bases between them. This CDR3 has 14 residues. Germline CDR1 SGHRS, CDR2 YFSETQ. The CDR3 nucleotides are TGCGCCAGCAGCTTGTCGTACTCACCCTCCGAGCAGTACTTC. This sequence encodes CASSLSYSPSEQYF.